This TCR beta chain is drawn from a study of T cells in Graves' hyperthyroidism and ophthalmopathy. As for the study in general: Peripheral blood samples were taken at initial diagnosis, prior to any treatment.

TCR beta CDR3 region amplification was performed from RNA transcripts. HTBI primers were used for first-round RT-PCR of the TCR CDR3. TCRdb reprocessed the multiplex PCR reads via MiXCR and lists one record per CDR3 protein. The sample lists fewer than 850,000 distinct CDR3 sequences; 17% were seen once. This clonotype has a count of ten or more. In patients aged 18 to 65, hyperthyroidism was newly diagnosed, with duration under 2 months. The study left out patients who had uncontrolled infection, other autoimmune disease, pregnancy or lactation. The TCR comes from a man aged 50-60 years with Graves' hyperthyroidism. Sequencing input: blood.

In DNA form, the CDR3 reads TGTGCCAGCAGTTTCGACCCGTACTATGGCTACACCTTC. Translation gives CASSFDPYYGYTF. The chain employs TRBV27 and TRBJ1-2; unclear D gene. The germline CDR1 and CDR2 sequences are MNHEY and SMNVEV (reference sequence). V was shortened by 3 bases and J by 3 bases, with 8 bases between the two germline ends. The length of the CDR3 is 13 residues.